One and the same sample provided the 21 T cell receptor beta chains below, sequenced in a study of cytomegalovirus exposure and HLA in healthy donors. Primers: 60 Vbeta forward and 13 Jbeta reverse. Generated by immunoSEQ multiplex PCR, the TCRdb table keeps only in-frame clones and is missing some. The table has about 140,000 clones, roughly 73% seen once. Material: PBMCs. The receptors originated from a human donor in good health.

The gene calls are TRBV2 and TRBJ2-5; D possibly corresponds to TRBD2 (6 bases). Germline values: CDR1 SNHLY, CDR2 FYNNEI. V was pared by 4 bases and J by 5 bases, with 17 bases between. The CDR3 contains 15 residues. This chain's CDR3 is CASSGGVGIDETQYF. The CDR3 DNA reads as TGTGCCAGCAGTGGCGGGGTAGGGATCGACGAGACCCAGTACTTC.

The CDR3 reads CASSADRVQPQHF. Written as DNA, the CDR3 is TGTGCCAGCAGCGCGGACAGGGTACAGCCCCAGCATTTT. This chain links TRBV5-6 with TRBJ1-5; 8 bases align to TRBD1. This CDR3 contains 13 residues. Germline CDR1 and CDR2: SGHDT and YYEEEE. V was pared by 4 bases and J by 7 bases, with 4 bases of the junction left unmatched.

This clone came up once. The chain joins TRBV28 to TRBJ2-7; a weak D match, TRBD2 (6 bases). CDR1 and CDR2 from the germline V gene are MDHEN and SYDVKM. CDR3 length: 13 amino acids. V was trimmed by 4 bases and J by 3 bases, leaving 10 bases between them. Here the CDR3 DNA reads TGTGCCAGCAGTTCCGGGGGATTCTACGAGCAGTACTTC. It yields the protein CASSSGGFYEQYF.

The V and J genes are TRBV30 and TRBJ2-5; D is unclear. The V end lost 7 bases, the J end lost 5 bases, and 11 bases lay between the germline ends. The CDR3 spans 11 residues. CDR1 is GTSNPN and CDR2 is SVGIG in the germline V gene (reference sequence). CDR3 region: CALAARETQYF. In DNA form, the CDR3 reads TGTGCCTTGGCGGCTAGGGAGACCCAGTACTTC.

The chain combines TRBV4-1 with TRBJ1-2; D is perhaps TRBD1 (6 bases). This CDR3 has 15 residues. Per the germline V gene, CDR1 is MGHRA and CDR2 is YSYEKL. V shed 0 bases and J shed 4 bases, with 12 bases lying between them. The CDR3 nucleotides are TGCGCCAGCAGCCAAGATGCACAGGGTTCCTATGGCTACACCTTC. It yields the protein CASSQDAQGSYGYTF.

This chain links TRBV28 with TRBJ2-3; possibly TRBD2 for D (5 bases). V shed 1 base and J shed 0 bases, with 14 bases lying between them. The CDR3 has 17 amino acids. The germline CDR1 and CDR2 sequences are MDHEN and SYDVKM. CDR3 residues: CASSLLVGEMSTDTQYF. The CDR3, as DNA: TGTGCCAGCAGTTTATTGGTCGGGGAAATGAGCACAGATACGCAGTATTTT.

The gene calls are TRBV29-1 and TRBJ2-7, with TRBD1 matching over 10 bases. With V trimmed by 6 bases and J by 2 bases, 7 bases remained unmatched. The CDR3 spans 14 residues. Germline V gives CDR1 SQVTM, CDR2 ANQGSEA. CDR3: CSVAGTGVTYEQYF. The CDR3 DNA reads TGCAGCGTCGCCGGGACAGGGGTAACCTACGAGCAGTACTTC.

The V call is TRBV27, the J call TRBJ2-5, with D unclear. The CDR3 spans 12 residues. CDR1 is MNHEY and CDR2 is SMNVEV in the germline V gene (reference sequence). Between the trimmed V and J ends, which lost 6 bases and 7 bases, there was a span of 12 bases. The CDR3 reads CASRRLSGTQYF. In DNA form, the CDR3 reads TGTGCCAGCAGGCGTCTATCGGGGACCCAGTACTTC.

The chain has TRBV29-1 and TRBJ1-2; 10 positions match TRBD1. CDR1 and CDR2 from the germline V gene are SQVTM and ANQGSEA. Unmatched junction bases numbered 4, after V lost 0 bases and J lost 3 bases. The CDR3 runs to 15 residues. The CDR3 here is CSVEEGTGAHYGYTF. The CDR3 DNA is TGCAGCGTTGAAGAGGGGACAGGGGCCCACTATGGCTACACCTTC.

The chain is built from TRBV30 and TRBJ2-7; 9 bases are a match to TRBD2. Looked up from germline, CDR1 is GTSNPN and CDR2 is SVGIG (reference sequence). The CDR3 extends over 12 amino acids. The V and J ends lost 2 bases and 7 bases, in that order; junction bases with no gene match: 3. In nucleotides, the CDR3 is TGTGCCTGGAGTCGGCGGGAGGGTGAGCAGTACTTC. This codes for CAWSRREGEQYF.

A few counts support this clone. The chain joins TRBV9 to TRBJ1-1; D unclear. Trimming removed 2 bases at V and 5 bases at J, with 10 bases between. The germline V gene has CDR1 SGDLS and CDR2 YYNGEE. The CDR3 extends over 13 amino acids. The CDR3 coding sequence is TGTGCCAGCAGCGTGCGGACTGGAACTGAAGCTTTCTTT. This encodes CASSVRTGTEAFF.

This clone was detected a few times. V gene TRBV28 combines with J gene TRBJ2-3, with 8 bases that match TRBD1. The germline gives CDR1 MDHEN, CDR2 SYDVKM. The junction had 8 bases not matched to a gene; V was cut back by 2 bases and J by 4 bases. The CDR3 covers 16 residues. As DNA, the CDR3 is TGTGCCAGCAGTTTAGCAGGGGGCGCATTGGCAGATACGCAGTATTTT. Encoded protein: CASSLAGGALADTQYF. Complete variable domain (other parts from reference TRBV28 and TRBJ2-3): DVKVTQSSRYLVKRTGEKVFLECVQDMDHENMFWYRQDPGLGLRLIYFSYDVKMKEKGDIPEGYSVSREKKERFSLILESASTNQTSMYLCASSLAGGALADTQYFGPGTRLTVL.

The J gene is TRBJ2-1, the V gene TRBV30; D not certain. Trimming stripped 6 bases from V and 2 bases from J, with 14 bases between. CDR1 is GTSNPN, CDR2 SVGIG, per germline (reference sequence). CDR3 size: 14 residues. Written as DNA, the CDR3 is TGTGCCTGTCACGGTCGGCTAGCCTACAATGAGCAGTTCTTC. Its translation is CACHGRLAYNEQFF. The whole variable domain, remainder taken from reference TRBV30 and TRBJ2-1, is SQTIHQWPATLVQPVGSPLSLECTVEGTSNPNLYWYRQAAGRGLQLLFYSVGIGQISSEVPQNLSASRPQDRQFILSSKKLLLSDSGFYLCACHGRLAYNEQFFGPGTRLTVL.

The CDR3 region has the DNA TGTGCCAGCAGCTTGGATACTCGACAGGATGGCTACACCTTC. Encoded protein: CASSLDTRQDGYTF. V usage is TRBV5-5 and J usage is TRBJ1-2, with D possibly being TRBD1 (6 bases). Germline-derived CDR1 and CDR2 are SGHKS and YYEKEE (reference sequence). Trimming took 0 bases from V and 6 from J, leaving 12 bases between them. This CDR3 is built from 14 residues.

This chain links TRBV27 with TRBJ2-7; 12 nucleotides match TRBD1. The V gene end was trimmed by 3 bases and the J gene end by 5 bases; junction bases not matched to a gene: 5. This CDR3 spans 15 amino acids. From germline, CDR1 is MNHEY and CDR2 SMNVEV (reference sequence). DNA for the CDR3: TGTGCCAGCAGTTTGCGGGACAGGGGGCCGGACGAGCAGTACTTC. It yields the protein CASSLRDRGPDEQYF.

This clone was counted once. The V and J genes are TRBV28 and TRBJ2-1; TRBD2 aligns across 9 bases. CDR1 MDHEN and CDR2 SYDVKM come from the germline V gene. The CDR3 has 16 residues. Trimming at V came to 5 bases and at J to 4 bases, leaving 9 bases not matched to a gene. The CDR3, as DNA: TGTGCCAGCAGTCCCTCTAGCGGGGTGCAGTACAATGAGCAGTTCTTC. Protein product: CASSPSSGVQYNEQFF.

This chain links TRBV7-6 with TRBJ2-5; weak D call: TRBD2 (6 bases). This CDR3 comprises 14 residues. With 5 bases removed from V and 5 bases from J, the gap between germline ends came to 15 bases. Germline V gene lookup returns CDR1 SGHVS and CDR2 FNYEAQ. The CDR3 DNA follows: TGTGCCAGCAGCCCAAGGGCTAGCGAGGAGACCCAGTACTTC. It translates to CASSPRASEETQYF.

This sequence joins TRBV9 and TRBJ2-2; 9 bases line up with TRBD1. Germline CDR1 SGDLS, CDR2 YYNGEE. This CDR3 spans 17 amino acids. V lost 1 base and J lost 8; bases outside the gene matches: 12. The CDR3 DNA sequence: TGTGCCAGCAGCGTAAAGAGGACAGGGGCCTACCCGGGGGAGCTGTTTTTT. This translates into CASSVKRTGAYPGELFF.

V is TRBV2 and J is TRBJ1-5; 8 bases are a match to TRBD1. The V segment lost 3 bases and the J segment 5 bases; nucleotides outside the gene matches: 6. Germline lookup yields CDR1 SNHLY and CDR2 FYNNEI. The CDR3 is 15 amino acids. The CDR3 DNA is TGTGCCAGCAGTGACGACAGGGGTTCGGATCAGCCCCAGCATTTT. It codes for CASSDDRGSDQPQHF.

The genes are TRBV7-3 and TRBJ2-1, with TRBD2 identical over 9 bases. From germline, CDR1 is SGHTA and CDR2 FQGTGA. The CDR3 contains 15 residues. Germline trimming cut 7 bases from V and 0 bases from J; bases unmatched to any gene: 4. The CDR3 bases are TGTGCCAGCAAAGAACTAGCGGGCTCCTACAATGAGCAGTTCTTC. Translated: CASKELAGSYNEQFF. The entire variable domain, with the rest obtained from reference TRBV7-3 and TRBJ2-1, is as follows: GAGVSQTPSNKVTEKGKYVELRCDPISGHTALYWYRQSLGQGPEFLIYFQGTGAADDSGLPNDRFFAVRPEGSVSTLKIQRTERGDSAVYLCASKELAGSYNEQFFGPGTRLTVL.

The gene calls are TRBV7-8 and TRBJ2-7; D is uncertain. Germline V lookup: CDR1 SGHVS, CDR2 FQNEAQ. V was cut by 5 bases and J by 3 bases, with 8 bases left in between. The CDR3 length is 12 residues. The CDR3 region has the DNA TGTGCCAGCAGCCTAAGTTACTACGAGCAGTACTTC. Protein sequence: CASSLSYYEQYF.